The rows below give T cell receptor beta chains drawn from one sample of a study of long-term antiretroviral therapy in people with HIV. The data were produced by immunoSEQ multiplex PCR, yet TCRdb's version contains in-frame clones alone and is incomplete. Of about 28,000 clones listed, approximately 90% are singletons. This specimen consisted of unsorted PBMCs, obtained 3.1 years after starting antiretroviral therapy. The receptor set was obtained from a man between 18 and 29 years old with HIV. The CDR3 runs from the conserved cysteine through the conserved F or W. D genes are given only for firm matches.

TRBV5-4 | NA | 14 | CASSEARDTGELFF
TRBV29-1 | NA | 13 | CSVSGTDKNIQYF
TRBV2 | NA | 13 | CAVSQGPRTEAFF
TRBV14 | NA | 13 | CASSQDAGAPQHF
TRBV18 | TRBD1 | 14 | CASSQQGSNEKLFF
TRBV27 | NA | 13 | CASSPYNHETQYF
TRBV9 | TRBD1 | 19 | CASSVGGTGAGPLGNTIYF
TRBV2 | TRBD1 | 12 | CATRTGIYGYTF
TRBV7-3 | TRBD1 | 17 | CASSLNPPGGGRTEAFF
TRBV11-1 | TRBD1 | 13 | CASSFSTGDGYTF
TRBV5-4 | NA | 12 | CAANRRGDTQYF
TRBV13 | TRBD1 | 18 | CASSSGGTASYSNQPQHF
TRBV19 | NA | 11 | CASSIGAGYTF
TRBV7-8 | TRBD2 | 15 | CASSPRGGFPGELFF
TRBV7-8 | TRBD1 | 14 | CASSLAGQIYEQYF
TRBV7-9 | NA | 15 | CASSFLGRGSTEAFF
TRBV6-5 | NA | 15 | CASSYGGYSTDTQYF
TRBV9 | TRBD1 | 14 | CASSGTRDRGEQYF
TRBV7-2 | TRBD2 | 16 | CASSLSSGGGTDTQYF
TRBV19 | NA | 18 | CASSNSYRAFLSGNTIYF
TRBV6-5 | NA | 11 | CASSYSSEQYF
TRBV5-1 | TRBD2 | 13 | CASSPGGYHEQFF
TRBV7-2 | NA | 15 | CASSPTPEPHYGYTF
TRBV7-9 | NA | 15 | CASSSGRPSTDTQYF
TRBV27 | NA | 16 | CASRPLWGSGGQPQHF
TRBV5-8 | TRBD1 | 13 | CASSLDRVNEQFF
TRBV20-1 | NA | 11 | CSGGVQETQYF
TRBV7-9 | TRBD1 | 16 | CASSLRRTGGLETQYF
TRBV2 | NA | 17 | CATNSRGPQGFNSPLHF
TRBV13 | NA | 15 | CASSAAELNTGELFF
TRBV6-5 | NA | 14 | CASSYGGPPYEQYF
TRBV7-2 | NA | 13 | CASSLLGAWEQYF
TRBV7-6 | NA | 14 | CASSLAGNSYEQYF